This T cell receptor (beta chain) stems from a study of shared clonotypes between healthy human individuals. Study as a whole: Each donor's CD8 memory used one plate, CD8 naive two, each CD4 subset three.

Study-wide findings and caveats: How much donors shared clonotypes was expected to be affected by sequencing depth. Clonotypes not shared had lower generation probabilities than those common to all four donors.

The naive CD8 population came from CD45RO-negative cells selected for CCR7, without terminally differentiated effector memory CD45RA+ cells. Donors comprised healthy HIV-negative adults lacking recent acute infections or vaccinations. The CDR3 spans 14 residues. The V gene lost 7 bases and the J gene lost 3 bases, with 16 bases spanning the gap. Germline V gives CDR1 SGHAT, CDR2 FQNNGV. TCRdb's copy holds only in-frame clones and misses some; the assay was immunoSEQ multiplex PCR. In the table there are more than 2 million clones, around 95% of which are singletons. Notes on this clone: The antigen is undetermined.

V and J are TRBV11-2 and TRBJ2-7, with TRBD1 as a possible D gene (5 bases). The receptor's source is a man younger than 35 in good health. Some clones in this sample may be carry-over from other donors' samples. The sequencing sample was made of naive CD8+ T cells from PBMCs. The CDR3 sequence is CASTGFGANYEQYF. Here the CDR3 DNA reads TGTGCCAGCACCGGCTTTGGGGCTAACTACGAGCAGTACTTC.